These T cell receptor beta chains were read from a single sample in a study of blood T cell repertoires in COVID-19. Data came from immunoSEQ multiplex PCR; TCRdb stores just in-frame clones and leaves some out. Of tens of thousands of clones listed, about nine tenths were seen once; the top ten hold over 3.5%. Sequenced sample: peripheral blood. All receptors derive from a human donor in a cohort sampled during active COVID-19. Both conserved end residues are part of each CDR3. D genes are given only for firm matches. Expanded clones are given a class, and other clones once, few, many or no size at all.

>TRBD1|TRBV7-2|TRBJ2-1|-
TGTGCCAGCAGCACCGCGTGGGACAGGTTCAACAATGAGCAGTTCTTC
CASSTAWDRFNNEQFF
>-|TRBV5-1|TRBJ2-5|-
TGCGCCAGCAGCTTGTATAGGGGTGGTAAAGAGACCCAGTACTTC
CASSLYRGGKETQYF
>-|TRBV7-2|TRBJ2-7|once
TGTGCCAGCAGCCCGGACGAAGGTGCGGGATTAAGATTC
CASSPDEGAGLRF
>TRBD2|TRBV24-1|TRBJ2-7|once
TGTGCCACCAGTGACCCTCGGACTAGCGGGAACGAGCAGTACTTC
CATSDPRTSGNEQYF
>-|TRBV6-2/TRBV6-3|TRBJ1-1|-
TGTGCCAGCAGTTATGGTAGAGAGTTGAACACTGAAGCTTTCTTT
CASSYGRELNTEAFF
>TRBD1|TRBV7-9|TRBJ2-1|-
TGTGCCAGCAGCTTAGGCGTGACAGGGGGCGCCTACAATGAGCAGTTCTTC
CASSLGVTGGAYNEQFF
>TRBD1|TRBV2|TRBJ2-2|-
TGTGCCAGCAGAAAGGGACAGATAAACACCGGGGAGCTGTTTTTT
CASRKGQINTGELFF
>TRBD2|TRBV28|TRBJ2-3|-
TGTGCCAGCAGCCGGGGGGAGGAAGATACGCAGTATTTT
CASSRGEEDTQYF
>TRBD1|TRBV4-1|TRBJ2-5|-
TGCGCCAGCAGCCCTACGGACAGGGAGAAAGAGACCCAGTACTTC
CASSPTDREKETQYF
>TRBD2|TRBV18|TRBJ2-2|-
TGTGCCAGCTCACCTCTAGCGGGAGAGGCCGGGGAGCTGTTTTTT
CASSPLAGEAGELFF
>TRBD1|TRBV5-1|TRBJ2-1|once
TGCGCCAGCAGCCCGAGCATACACAACAGGGGGGATGAGCAGTTCTTC
CASSPSIHNRGDEQFF
>-|TRBV30|TRBJ2-2|-
TGTGCCTGGAGTTTCTGGAGAACCGGGGAGCTGTTTTTT
CAWSFWRTGELFF
>-|TRBV4-2|TRBJ2-6|-
TGTGCCAGCAGCCAAGACAGGGGCTCTGGGGCCAACGTCCTGACTTTC
CASSQDRGSGANVLTF
>-|TRBV29-1|TRBJ1-2|few
TGCAGCGTTGTCCCAATTACGACAGGCCGTAATGGCTACACCTTC
CSVVPITTGRNGYTF
>-|TRBV6-5|TRBJ2-1|once
TGTGCCAGCAGTCCTAGCGTTTACTCCTACAATGAGCAGTTCTTC
CASSPSVYSYNEQFF
>TRBD1|TRBV7-6|TRBJ1-5|-
TGTGCCAGCAGCTTAGATTGGGCAGGGGGTCGGTCCCAGCATTTT
CASSLDWAGGRSQHF
>TRBD2|TRBV6-5|TRBJ2-7|-
TGTGCCACCGGACTAGCGGGGCCCTACGAGCAGTACTTC
CATGLAGPYEQYF